This entry features one T cell receptor (beta chain) sequence. No antigen is known for it. TEMRA cells were FACS-enriched, unlike CD8+ and CD4+ T cells, which were negatively isolated. The data are from a study of CD8 T cells in Susac syndrome. Study results and limitations: The authors acknowledged that the study's TCR sequencing and HLA analysis involved relatively few individuals.

It was with random hexamers that 0.5 to 1 ug RNA was reverse transcribed. Multiplex immunoSEQ PCR targeted 54 Vbeta and 13 Jbeta TCR beta segments. TCRdb reprocessed the immunoSEQ multiplex PCR reads with MiXCR, giving one entry per CDR3 protein. The sample carries fewer than 200,000 distinct CDR3 sequences, roughly 95% recorded once. V lost 6 bases and J lost 7, with 12 bases in between. The CDR3 contains 12 residues. The germline V gene encodes CDR1 MNHGY and CDR2 SAAAGT. The chain uses TRBV6-8 and TRBJ1-2; D unresolved. Sequencing input: CD8+ T cells from PBMCs. This receptor was obtained from a human donor with multiple sclerosis. CDR3 residues: CASSPWKSGYTF. In DNA form, the CDR3 reads TGTGCCAGCAGCCCGTGGAAGAGTGGCTACACCTTC.